This entry features one T cell receptor (beta chain) sequence. This record belongs to a study of PD-L1 blockade in urothelial cancer. The table came from immunoSEQ multiplex PCR; TCRdb's copy has only in-frame clones and leaves some out. The sample holds tens of thousands of clones, 84% seen once. Germline CDR1 is GTSNPN and CDR2 is SVGIG (reference sequence). The ends were cut back, 3 bases at V and 6 bases at J, with 11 bases in the middle. The CDR3 sequence is 12 residues long. The time point denotes: pretreatment peripheral blood. This chain uses TRBV30 with TRBJ1-2, with D possibly TRBD1 on 6 matching bases. The material was PBMCs, obtained around atezolizumab (anti-PD-L1) treatment. This receptor was taken from a woman aged 65 to 85 with urothelial cancer. CDR3 nucleotides: TGTGCCTGGAGCAGACAGGTAGATGGCTACACCTTC. It specifies CAWSRQVDGYTF.